The next 11 T cell receptor beta chains were all read from a single sample in a study of blood T cell repertoires in COVID-19. Clones were read by immunoSEQ multiplex PCR, and TCRdb kept only the in-frame ones, dropping some. The profile shows about 370,000 clones, around 90% of them singletons. Sample: peripheral blood. Receptor source: a woman aged 25 to 45 with COVID-19, enrolled during active disease.

The genes are TRBV3-1 (or the pseudogene TRBV3-2) and TRBJ2-3; 9 nucleotides match TRBD2. V was clipped by 0 bases and J by 6 bases; unmatched bases: 13. Germline assignment: CDR1 LGHDT and CDR2 YNNKEL (reference sequence). The CDR3 is 18 amino acids. The CDR3 DNA reads TGTGCCAGCAGCCAAGAGCTCTTGACTAGCGGACTATCCGATACGCAGTATTTT. This encodes CASSQELLTSGLSDTQYF.

This sequence joins TRBV6-2 or TRBV6-3 and TRBJ2-1, with 8 bases that match TRBD2. This CDR3 has 12 amino acids. Germline V gene lookup returns CDR1 MNHEY and CDR2 SVGEGT. The ends lost 6 bases at V and 12 bases at J; junction bases unmatched: 7. The CDR3 DNA follows: TGTGCCAGCAGCCCTGAAGGACTAGCGCAGTTCTTC. Translation gives CASSPEGLAQFF.

The chain employs TRBV6-5 and TRBJ2-7, with a weak D call TRBD1 (6 bases). Germline V gene lookup returns CDR1 MNHEY and CDR2 SVGAGI. The CDR3 is 15 residues long. Trimming took 7 bases from V and 3 from J, leaving 19 bases between them. This chain's CDR3 is CASTKRPQGRYEQYV. The DNA for the CDR3 is TGTGCCAGCACCAAGCGACCTCAGGGGCGCTACGAGCAGTACGTC.

CDR3 residues: CASSLETDTQYF. As DNA, the CDR3 is TGTGCCAGCAGCTTGGAGACAGATACGCAGTATTTT. This chain connects TRBV13 to TRBJ2-3; D is unclear. The V and J ends lost 3 bases and 3 bases respectively, with 4 bases between them. The CDR3 is 12 amino acids. The V gene's germline CDR1 is PRHDT and CDR2 FYEKMQ (reference sequence). The full variable domain, completed using reference TRBV13 and TRBJ2-3, is AAGVIQSPRHLIKEKRETATLKCYPIPRHDTVYWYQQGPGQDPQFLISFYEKMQSDKGSIPDRFSAQQFSDYHSELNMSSLELGDSALYFCASSLETDTQYFGPGTRLTVL.

The genes are TRBV19 and TRBJ1-1; 10 nucleotides agree with TRBD1. Germline values: CDR1 LNHDA, CDR2 SQIVND (reference sequence). V shed 4 bases and J 7 bases; nucleotides not matched to a gene: 3. This CDR3 is 13 amino acids long. CDR3 amino acids: CASSRQGADEAFF. As DNA, the CDR3 is TGTGCCAGTAGTAGACAGGGGGCGGATGAAGCTTTCTTT.

This chain uses TRBV11-2 with TRBJ2-5, with D possibly being TRBD2 (5 bases). The germline V gene has CDR1 SGHAT and CDR2 FQNNGV. The CDR3 extends over 15 amino acids. The germline V and J ends were trimmed by 2 bases and 2 bases, with 12 bases remaining between them. CDR3 DNA sequence: TGTGCCAGCAGCTTATTTGCGGGCGGTCAAGAGACCCAGTACTTC. Translating gives CASSLFAGGQETQYF.

The chain couples TRBV11-2 to TRBJ2-6; 7 nucleotides align to TRBD1. Germline values: CDR1 SGHAT, CDR2 FQNNGV. This CDR3 spans 18 amino acids. Unmatched junction bases numbered 10, after V lost 5 bases and J lost 0 bases. CDR3 residues: CASSKRVGQISGANVLTF. The CDR3 DNA reads TGTGCCAGCAGCAAAAGGGTGGGACAGATCTCTGGGGCCAACGTCCTGACTTTC.

J is TRBJ1-4 and V is TRBV19; D not certain. V lost 4 bases and J 4 bases, leaving 10 bases between the germline ends. The CDR3 has 14 residues. The germline V gene has CDR1 LNHDA and CDR2 SQIVND (reference sequence). The CDR3: CASSNGGDNEKLFF. The CDR3 bases are TGTGCCAGTAGTAACGGCGGGGATAATGAAAAACTGTTTTTT. Variable domain in full (rest from reference TRBV19 and TRBJ1-4): DGGITQSPKYLFRKEGQNVTLSCEQNLNHDAMYWYRQDPGQGLRLIYYSQIVNDFQKGDIAEGYSVSREKKESFPLTVTSAQKNPTAFYLCASSNGGDNEKLFFGSGTQLSVL.

This chain uses TRBV4-3 with TRBJ2-3, with 13 bases identical to TRBD2. The length of the CDR3 is 16 residues. Per germline, CDR1 LGHNA and CDR2 YSLEER. Trimming removed 3 bases from V and 2 bases from J; junction bases left unmatched: 2. CDR3 sequence (DNA): TGCGCCAGCAGCCAGGGGACTAGCGGGGACACAGATACGCAGTATTTT. Protein sequence: CASSQGTSGDTDTQYF.

The rearrangement uses TRBV19 and TRBJ2-2, with TRBD2 matching 9 bases. Germline assignment: CDR1 LNHDA and CDR2 SQIVND (reference sequence). V lost 6 bases, J lost 1 base, and 3 bases stayed unmatched. The CDR3 is made up of 15 amino acids. The CDR3 nucleotides read TGTGCCAGTAGGCAGCGGGGGGTGAACACCGGGGAGCTGTTTTTT. Its translation is CASRQRGVNTGELFF.

The V and J genes are TRBV28 and TRBJ1-1; TRBD1 matches 7 bases. The V gene end was trimmed by 6 bases and the J gene end by 9 bases; junction bases not matched to a gene: 7. The CDR3 runs 12 residues. The germline gives CDR1 MDHEN, CDR2 SYDVKM. This CDR3 is CASRGGGGKAFF. Written as DNA, the CDR3 is TGTGCCAGCAGGGGCGGAGGGGGCAAAGCTTTCTTT.